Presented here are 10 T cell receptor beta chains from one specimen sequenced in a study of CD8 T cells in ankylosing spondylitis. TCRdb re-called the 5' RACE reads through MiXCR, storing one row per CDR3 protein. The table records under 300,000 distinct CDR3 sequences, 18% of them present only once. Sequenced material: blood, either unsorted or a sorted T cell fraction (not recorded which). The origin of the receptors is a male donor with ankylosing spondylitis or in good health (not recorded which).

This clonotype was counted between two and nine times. CDR3 region: CASSSPGLAGGEQYF. Written as DNA, the CDR3 is TGTGCCAGCAGCTCCCCGGGACTAGCGGGCGGCGAGCAGTACTTC. The gene calls are TRBV13 and TRBJ2-7; 12 positions match TRBD2. CDR3 size: 15 residues. The germline gives CDR1 PRHDT, CDR2 FYEKMQ (reference sequence). Unmatched junction bases numbered 7, after V lost 4 bases and J lost 6 bases.

The CDR3 DNA is TGTGCCAGCAGTCCTTCCGGGACGCATAGCACAGATACGCAGTATTTT. Translation gives CASSPSGTHSTDTQYF. V and J are TRBV28 and TRBJ2-3; D may be TRBD1 or TRBD2 (5 bases each). CDR1 and CDR2 from the germline V gene are MDHEN and SYDVKM. CDR3 length equals 16 residues. The V end lost 5 bases, the J end lost 0 bases, and 15 bases lay between the germline ends.

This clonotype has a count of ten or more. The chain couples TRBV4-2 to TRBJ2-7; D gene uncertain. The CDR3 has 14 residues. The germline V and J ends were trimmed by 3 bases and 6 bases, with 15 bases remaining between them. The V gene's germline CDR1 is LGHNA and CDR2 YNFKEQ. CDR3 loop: CASSHPESPGEQYF. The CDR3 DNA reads TGTGCCAGCAGCCACCCAGAGAGTCCGGGCGAGCAGTACTTC.

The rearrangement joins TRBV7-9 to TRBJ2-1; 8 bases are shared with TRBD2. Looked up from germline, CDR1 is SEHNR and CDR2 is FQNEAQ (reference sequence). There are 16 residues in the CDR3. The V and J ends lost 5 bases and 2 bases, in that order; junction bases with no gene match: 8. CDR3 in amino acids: CASSVRSGATYNEQFF. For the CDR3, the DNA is TGTGCCAGCAGCGTACGTAGCGGGGCCACCTACAATGAGCAGTTCTTC.

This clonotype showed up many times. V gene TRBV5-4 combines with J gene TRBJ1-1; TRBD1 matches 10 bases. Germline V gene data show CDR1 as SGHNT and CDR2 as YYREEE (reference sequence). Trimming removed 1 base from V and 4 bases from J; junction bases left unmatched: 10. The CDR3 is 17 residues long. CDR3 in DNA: TGTGCCAGCAGCTTGCGCGACAGGGGGCGTTTAGGCACTGAAGCTTTCTTT. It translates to CASSLRDRGRLGTEAFF.

CDR3 sequence: CSVEPSTDTQYF. CDR3 DNA sequence: TGCAGCGTTGAGCCCAGCACAGATACGCAGTATTTT. The gene calls are TRBV29-1 and TRBJ2-3; D remains ambiguous. CDR1 is SQVTM and CDR2 is ANQGSEA in the germline V gene. V was shortened by 3 bases and J by 0 bases, with 4 bases between the two germline ends. CDR3 length equals 12 residues.

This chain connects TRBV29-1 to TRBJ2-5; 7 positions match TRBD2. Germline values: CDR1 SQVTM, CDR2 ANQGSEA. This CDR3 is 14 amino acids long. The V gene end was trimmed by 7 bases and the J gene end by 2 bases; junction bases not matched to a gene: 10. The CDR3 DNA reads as TGCAGCGCCGCTAACCGGGACTATCAAGAGACCCAGTACTTC. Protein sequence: CSAANRDYQETQYF. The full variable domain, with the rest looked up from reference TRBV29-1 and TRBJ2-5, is SAVISQKPSRDICQRGTSLTIQCQVDSQVTMMFWYRQQPGQSLTLIATANQGSEATYESGFVIDKFPISRPNLTFSTLTVSNMSPEDSSIYLCSAANRDYQETQYFGPGTRLLVL.

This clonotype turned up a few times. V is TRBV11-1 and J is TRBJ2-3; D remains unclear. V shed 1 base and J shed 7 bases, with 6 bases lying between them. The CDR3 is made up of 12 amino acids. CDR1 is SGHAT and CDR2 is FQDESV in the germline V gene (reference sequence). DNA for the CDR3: TGTGCCAGCAGCTTAGTAGGCCATACGCAGTATTTT. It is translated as CASSLVGHTQYF.

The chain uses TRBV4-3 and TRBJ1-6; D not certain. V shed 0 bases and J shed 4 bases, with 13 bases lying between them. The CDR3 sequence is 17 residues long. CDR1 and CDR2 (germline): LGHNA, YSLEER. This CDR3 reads CASSQESTVLYNSPLHF. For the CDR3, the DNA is TGCGCCAGCAGCCAAGAAAGTACAGTACTTTATAATTCACCCCTCCACTTT.

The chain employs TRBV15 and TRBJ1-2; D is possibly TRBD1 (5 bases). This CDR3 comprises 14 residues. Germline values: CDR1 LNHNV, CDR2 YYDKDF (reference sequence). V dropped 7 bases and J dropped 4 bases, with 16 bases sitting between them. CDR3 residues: CATTTGVGSYGYTF. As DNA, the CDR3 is TGTGCCACCACCACAGGAGTGGGCTCCTATGGCTACACCTTC.